These 10 T cell receptor beta chains came from one sample sequenced in a study of cytotoxic CD8 clonotypes in ibrutinib-treated CLL. Some clones are missing from TCRdb's copy, which holds only in-frame ones; the method was immunoSEQ multiplex PCR. Among more than 300,000 clones listed, 80% were seen once. The starting material was PBMCs, obtained before ibrutinib treatment. The receptors derive from a human donor with chronic lymphocytic leukemia.

This chain uses TRBV18 with TRBJ2-1; 10 nucleotides align to TRBD2. Trimming at V came to 3 bases and at J to 8 bases, leaving 7 bases not matched to a gene. This CDR3 region has 15 residues. CDR1 KGHSH and CDR2 LQKENI come from the germline V gene. CDR3 sequence (DNA): TGTGCCAGCTCACCGGGTGCTAGCGGGAGCTATGAGCAGTTCTTC. Translated: CASSPGASGSYEQFF.

The rearrangement uses TRBV6-5 and TRBJ2-1, with 11 nucleotides matching TRBD2. The CDR3 is 16 residues long. Germline lookup yields CDR1 MNHEY and CDR2 SVGAGI. After removal of 0 bases from V and 7 bases from J, the junction contained 5 bases not matched to a gene. The CDR3 nucleotides read TGTGCCAGCAGTTACTCGATAGCGGGAGGGCGAAATGAGCAGTTCTTC. Translating gives CASSYSIAGGRNEQFF.

V usage is TRBV6-6 and J usage is TRBJ2-2, with D maybe TRBD2 (5 bases). CDR3 length equals 14 residues. V lost 0 bases and J 6 bases, leaving 8 bases between the germline ends. Germline CDR1 and CDR2: MNHNY and SVGAGI (reference sequence). The CDR3 region has the DNA TGTGCCAGCAGTTACTCTGAGGGATCCGGGGAGCTGTTTTTT. Translation: CASSYSEGSGELFF.

The gene calls are TRBV7-9 and TRBJ2-1; 7 nucleotides agree with TRBD2. Germline V gene lookup returns CDR1 SEHNR and CDR2 FQNEAQ (reference sequence). With 4 bases clipped from V and 6 bases from J, the junction kept 9 bases outside the gene matches. The CDR3 contains 15 residues. CDR3 sequence reads: CASSSTGTTLNEQFF. For the CDR3, the DNA is TGTGCCAGCAGCTCAACCGGGACTACCCTCAATGAGCAGTTCTTC.

The V call is TRBV7-2, the J call TRBJ2-2; a weak D match, TRBD1 (5 bases). Germline CDR1 is SGHTA and CDR2 is FQGNSA. V dropped 5 bases and J dropped 6 bases, with 13 bases sitting between them. The length of the CDR3 is 14 residues. Here the CDR3 DNA reads TGTGCCAGCAGCCTTGGATCAGGGCCCGGGGAGCTGTTTTTT. It specifies CASSLGSGPGELFF.

The J gene is TRBJ1-5, the V gene TRBV19; D perhaps matches TRBD1 (5 bases). This CDR3 comprises 15 residues. Trimming cost V 4 bases and J 4 bases, with 14 bases left between them. Germline V gene sequence: CDR1 LNHDA, CDR2 SQIVND (reference sequence). The CDR3 DNA sequence: TGTGCCAGTAGTAAGGGACTTCCGAGGAATCAGCCCCAGCATTTT. Protein product: CASSKGLPRNQPQHF.

The rearrangement links TRBV4-1 to TRBJ1-5, with D unresolved. V was pared by 0 bases and J by 4 bases, with 4 bases between. This CDR3 comprises 13 residues. Germline V gene lookup returns CDR1 MGHRA and CDR2 YSYEKL. CDR3 in amino acids: CASSQDHNQPQHF. As DNA, the CDR3 is TGCGCCAGCAGCCAAGATCATAATCAGCCCCAGCATTTT.

V usage is TRBV7-6 and J usage is TRBJ2-5; 13 nucleotides agree with TRBD2. V gave up 2 bases and J gave up 7 bases; unmatched junction bases: 7. Germline assignment: CDR1 SGHVS and CDR2 FNYEAQ. This CDR3 has 16 residues. Here the CDR3 DNA reads TGTGCCAGCAGCTTAACAGGACTAGCGGGAGTGGTGACCCAGTACTTC. Its protein product is CASSLTGLAGVVTQYF. The variable domain in full, completed from reference TRBV7-6 and TRBJ2-5, reads GAGVSQSPRYKVTKRGQDVALRCDPISGHVSLYWYRQALGQGPEFLTYFNYEAQQDKSGLPNDRFSAERPEGSISTLTIQRTEQRDSAMYRCASSLTGLAGVVTQYFGPGTRLLVL.

The chain recombines TRBV2 with TRBJ1-3; 10 bases agree with TRBD1. CDR1 and CDR2 from the germline V gene are SNHLY and FYNNEI. CDR3 size: 17 residues. J was trimmed by 2 bases and V by 2 bases; bases with no gene match: 6. The CDR3 loop is CASSEWGQGLPGNTIYF. The DNA of the CDR3 is TGTGCCAGCAGTGAATGGGGACAGGGGCTGCCTGGAAACACCATATATTTT.

The J gene is TRBJ1-5, the V gene TRBV15; D gene ambiguous. V lost 0 bases to trimming and J lost 11 bases, with 14 bases between them. Germline values: CDR1 LNHNV, CDR2 YYDKDF (reference sequence). The CDR3 totals 14 residues. CDR3 DNA: TGTGCCACCAGCAGAGATCTTGGAATTAAGGCCCAGCATTTT. Amino acid sequence: CATSRDLGIKAQHF.